The sequence of this T cell receptor beta chain was determined in a study of T cell repertoires in cytomegalovirus infection. As for the study in general: An indication of both CMV infection and matching HLA type came from public TCR beta signatures.

TCRdb independently ran MiXCR on the reads; one entry per CDR3 protein. Among around 69,000 distinct CDR3 sequences listed, 20% to 25% were seen once. The germline gives CDR1 MGHRA, CDR2 YSYEKL. This CDR3 has 13 amino acids. The germline V and J ends were trimmed by 1 base and 13 bases, with 14 bases remaining between them. Overall study results and limits: HLA-C-restricted CMV-specific TCR beta clonotypes prevailed in the ex vivo response.

Details on this clonotype: Its cognate antigen is unknown.

The chain recombines TRBV4-1 with TRBJ1-5; D is uncertain. The source is a human donor in good health (CMV status not recorded). Some clones in this sample may be carry-over from other donors' samples. Sample: CD8+ T cells from cultured PBMCs, taken from culture after CMV antigen stimulation. CDR3 sequence: CASSQARGEGQHF. The CDR3, as DNA: TGCGCCAGCAGCCAAGCGCGTGGGGAGGGACAGCATTTT.